This T cell receptor (beta chain) came from a study of yellow fever vaccine responses in identical twins. Germline V gives CDR1 ENHRY, CDR2 SYGVKD. The CDR3 covers 14 residues. V was cut by 5 bases and J by 2 bases, with 12 bases left in between. One entry per CDR3 protein results from TCRdb running MiXCR on the RT-PCR reads. The sample shows hundreds of distinct CDR3 sequences, 75% to 90% of them seen only once. Comments on this clonotype: The antigen is unknown.

Study results and limitations: Reportedly, twins showed a vaccine T cell response that looked partly convergent and partly personalized.

This sequence joins TRBV10-3 and TRBJ1-1; D gene unclear. This sequence was found in a female donor who received the yellow fever vaccine. This sample comprised T cells from blood (PBMCs), unsorted or a sorted subset (not recorded which), obtained before or after yellow fever vaccination (not recorded which). The CDR3 DNA sequence: TGTGCCATCAGTCCGACGGAAGATAACACTGAAGCTTTCTTT. Translated: CAISPTEDNTEAFF.